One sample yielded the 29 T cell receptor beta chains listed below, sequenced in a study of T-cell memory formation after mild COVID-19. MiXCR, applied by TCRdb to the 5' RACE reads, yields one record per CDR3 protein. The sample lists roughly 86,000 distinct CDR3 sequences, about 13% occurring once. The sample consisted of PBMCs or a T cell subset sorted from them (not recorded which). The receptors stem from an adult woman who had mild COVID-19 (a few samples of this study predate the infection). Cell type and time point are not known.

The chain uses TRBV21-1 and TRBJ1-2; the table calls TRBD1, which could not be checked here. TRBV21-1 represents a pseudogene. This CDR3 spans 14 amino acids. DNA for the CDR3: TGTGCCAGCAGCCGGGGATCAGGGAACTATGGCTACACCTTC. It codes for CASSRGSGNYGYTF.

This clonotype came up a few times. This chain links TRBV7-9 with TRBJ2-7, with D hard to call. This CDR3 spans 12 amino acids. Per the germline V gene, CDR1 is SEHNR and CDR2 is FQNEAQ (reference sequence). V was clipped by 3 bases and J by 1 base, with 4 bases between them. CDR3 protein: CASSFISYEQYF. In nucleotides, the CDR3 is TGTGCCAGCAGCTTTATATCCTACGAGCAGTACTTC. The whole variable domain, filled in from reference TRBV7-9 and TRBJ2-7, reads DTGVSQNPRHKITKRGQNVTFRCDPISEHNRLYWYRQTLGQGPEFLTYFQNEAQLEKSRLLSDRFSAERPKGSFSTLEIQRTEQGDSAMYLCASSFISYEQYFGPGTRLTVT.

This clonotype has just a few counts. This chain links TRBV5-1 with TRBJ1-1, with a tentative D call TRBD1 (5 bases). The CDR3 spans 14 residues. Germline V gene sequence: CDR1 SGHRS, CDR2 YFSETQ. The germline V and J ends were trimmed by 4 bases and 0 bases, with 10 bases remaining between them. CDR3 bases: TGCGCCAGCAGCGAAGGACACCTGAACACTGAAGCTTTCTTT. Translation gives CASSEGHLNTEAFF. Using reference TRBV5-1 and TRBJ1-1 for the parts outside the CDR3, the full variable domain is KAGVTQTPRYLIKTRGQQVTLSCSPISGHRSVSWYQQTPGQGLQFLFEYFSETQRNKGNFPGRFSGRQFSNSRSEMNVSTLELGDSALYLCASSEGHLNTEAFFGQGTRLTVV.

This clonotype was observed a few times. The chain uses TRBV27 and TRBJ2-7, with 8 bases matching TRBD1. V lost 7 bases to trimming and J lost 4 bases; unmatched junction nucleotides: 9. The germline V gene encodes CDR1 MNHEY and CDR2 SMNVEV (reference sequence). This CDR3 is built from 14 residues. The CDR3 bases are TGTGCCAGCACCTCAGACAGGGGTGGTTACGAGCAGTACTTC. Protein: CASTSDRGGYEQYF.

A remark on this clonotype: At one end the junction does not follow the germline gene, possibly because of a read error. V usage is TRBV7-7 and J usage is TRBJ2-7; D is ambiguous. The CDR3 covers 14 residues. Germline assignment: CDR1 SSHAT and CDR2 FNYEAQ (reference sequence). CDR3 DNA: TGTGCTAGCAGCCCTGGACCGGGCCACTACGAGCAGTACTTC. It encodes CASSPGPGHYEQYF.

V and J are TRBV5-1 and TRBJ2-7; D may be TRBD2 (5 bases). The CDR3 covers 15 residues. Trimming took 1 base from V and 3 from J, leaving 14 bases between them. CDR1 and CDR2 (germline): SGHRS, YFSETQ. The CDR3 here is CASSLTRGTLYEQYF. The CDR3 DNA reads TGCGCCAGCAGCTTGACTCGGGGAACTCTCTACGAGCAGTACTTC.

The CDR3 loop is CASSSRGAGPLNEQFF. CDR3 DNA: TGTGCCAGCTCCTCCCGGGGAGCGGGCCCCCTCAATGAGCAGTTCTTC. The chain combines TRBV7-8 with TRBJ2-1, with D possibly TRBD2 on 6 matching bases. CDR1 and CDR2 from the germline V gene are SGHVS and FQNEAQ. This CDR3 spans 16 amino acids. Trimming removed 8 bases from V and 6 bases from J, with 23 bases in between.

The DNA for the CDR3 is TGTGCCAGCAGCTTGGGCGCGGTCAATGAGCAGTTCTTC. This translates into CASSLGAVNEQFF. V usage is TRBV5-4 and J usage is TRBJ2-1; no reliable D call. Deletions cut 0 bases from V and 6 bases from J, with 7 bases between. The CDR3 sequence is 13 residues long. Germline-derived CDR1 and CDR2 are SGHNT and YYREEE (reference sequence). Full variable domain (rest looked up from reference TRBV5-4 and TRBJ2-1): ETGVTQSPTHLIKTRGQQVTLRCSSQSGHNTVSWYQQALGQGPQFIFQYYREEENGRGNFPPRFSGLQFPNYSSELNVNALELDDSALYLCASSLGAVNEQFFGPGTRLTVL.

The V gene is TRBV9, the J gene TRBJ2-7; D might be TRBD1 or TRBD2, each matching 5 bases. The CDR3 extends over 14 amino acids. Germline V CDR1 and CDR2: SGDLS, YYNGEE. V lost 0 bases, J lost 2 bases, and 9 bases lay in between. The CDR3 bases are TGTGCCAGCAGCGTAGGGGACCCCACCTACGAGCAGTACTTC. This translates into CASSVGDPTYEQYF.

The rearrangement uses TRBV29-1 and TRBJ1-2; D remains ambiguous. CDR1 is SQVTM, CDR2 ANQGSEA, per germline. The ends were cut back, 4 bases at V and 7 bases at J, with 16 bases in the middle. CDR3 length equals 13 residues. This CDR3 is CSVAGMTSPGYTF. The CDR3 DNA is TGCAGCGTTGCGGGGATGACTTCTCCTGGCTACACCTTC.

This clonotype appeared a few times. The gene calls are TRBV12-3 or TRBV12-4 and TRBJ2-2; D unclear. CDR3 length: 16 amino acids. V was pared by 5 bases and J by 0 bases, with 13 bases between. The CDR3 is CASSPLGDSNTGELFF. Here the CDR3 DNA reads TGTGCCAGCAGTCCCTTAGGAGATTCGAACACCGGGGAGCTGTTTTTT.

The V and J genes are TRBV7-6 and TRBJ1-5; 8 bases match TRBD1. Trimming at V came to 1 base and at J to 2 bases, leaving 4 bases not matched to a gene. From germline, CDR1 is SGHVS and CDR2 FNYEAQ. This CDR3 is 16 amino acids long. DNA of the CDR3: TGTGCCAGCAGCTTAGGGACAGGGACTCGCAATCAGCCCCAGCATTTT. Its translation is CASSLGTGTRNQPQHF.

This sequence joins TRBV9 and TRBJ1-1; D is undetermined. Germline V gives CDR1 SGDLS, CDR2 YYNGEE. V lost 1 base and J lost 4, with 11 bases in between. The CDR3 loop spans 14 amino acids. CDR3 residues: CASSVSSRGTEAFF. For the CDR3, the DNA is TGTGCCAGCAGCGTATCTAGCCGGGGCACTGAAGCTTTCTTT.

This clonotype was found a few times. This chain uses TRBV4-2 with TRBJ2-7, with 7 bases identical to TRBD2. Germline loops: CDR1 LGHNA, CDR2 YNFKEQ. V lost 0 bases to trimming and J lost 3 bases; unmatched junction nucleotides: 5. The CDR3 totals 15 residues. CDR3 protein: CASSQERASGYEQYF. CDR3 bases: TGTGCCAGCAGCCAAGAGAGGGCTAGCGGCTACGAGCAGTACTTC.

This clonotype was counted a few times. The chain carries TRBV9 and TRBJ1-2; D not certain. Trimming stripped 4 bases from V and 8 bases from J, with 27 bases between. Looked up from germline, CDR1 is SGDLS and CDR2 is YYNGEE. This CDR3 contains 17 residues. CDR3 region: CASSPRGVDPLPGGYTF. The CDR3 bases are TGTGCCAGCAGCCCCCGTGGTGTGGACCCCTTACCGGGAGGCTACACCTTC. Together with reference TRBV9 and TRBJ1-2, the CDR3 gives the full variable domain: DSGVTQTPKHLITATGQRVTLRCSPRSGDLSVYWYQQSLDQGLQFLIQYYNGEERAKGNILERFSAQQFPDLHSELNLSSLELGDSALYFCASSPRGVDPLPGGYTFGSGTRLTVV.

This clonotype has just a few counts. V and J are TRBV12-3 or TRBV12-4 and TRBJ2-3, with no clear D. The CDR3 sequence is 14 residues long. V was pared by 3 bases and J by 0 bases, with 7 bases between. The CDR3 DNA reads TGTGCCAGCAGTTTTGAACGGAGCACAGATACGCAGTATTTT. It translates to CASSFERSTDTQYF.

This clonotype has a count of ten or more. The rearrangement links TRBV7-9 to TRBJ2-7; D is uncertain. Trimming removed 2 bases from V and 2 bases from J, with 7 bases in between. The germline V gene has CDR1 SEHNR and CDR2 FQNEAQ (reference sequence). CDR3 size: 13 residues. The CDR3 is CASSLPGTYEQYF. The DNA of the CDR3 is TGTGCCAGCAGCTTACCAGGTACCTACGAGCAGTACTTC.

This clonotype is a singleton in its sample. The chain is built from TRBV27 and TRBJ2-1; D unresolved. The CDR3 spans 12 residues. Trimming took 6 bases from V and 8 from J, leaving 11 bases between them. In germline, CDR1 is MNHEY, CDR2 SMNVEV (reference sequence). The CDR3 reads CASSSLGDEQFF. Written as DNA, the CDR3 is TGTGCCAGCAGCTCCCTAGGCGATGAGCAGTTCTTC.

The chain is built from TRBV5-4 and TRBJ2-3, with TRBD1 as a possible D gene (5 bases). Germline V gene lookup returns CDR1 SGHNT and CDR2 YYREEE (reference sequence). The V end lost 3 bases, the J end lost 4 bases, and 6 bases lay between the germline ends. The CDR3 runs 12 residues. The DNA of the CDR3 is TGTGCCAGCAGCTGGGGCCCAGATACGCAGTATTTT. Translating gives CASSWGPDTQYF.

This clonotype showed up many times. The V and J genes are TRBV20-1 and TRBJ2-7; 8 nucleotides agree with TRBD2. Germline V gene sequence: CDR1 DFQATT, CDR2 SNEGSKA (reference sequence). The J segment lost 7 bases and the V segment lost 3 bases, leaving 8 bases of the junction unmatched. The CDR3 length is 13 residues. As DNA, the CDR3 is TGCAGTGCTAGTTTTAGCGGGGAGGGGGAGCAGTACTTC. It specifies CSASFSGEGEQYF.

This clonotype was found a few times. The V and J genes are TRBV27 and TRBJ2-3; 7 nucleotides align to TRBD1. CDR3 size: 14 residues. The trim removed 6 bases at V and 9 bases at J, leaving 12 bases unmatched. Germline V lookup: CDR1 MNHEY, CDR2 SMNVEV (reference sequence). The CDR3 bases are TGTGCCAGCAGCATCATCCAGGGGGAGAGGACGCAGTATTTT. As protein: CASSIIQGERTQYF.

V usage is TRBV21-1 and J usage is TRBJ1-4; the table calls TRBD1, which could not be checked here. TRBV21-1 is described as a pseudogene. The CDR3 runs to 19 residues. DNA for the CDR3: TGTGCCAGCAGCAAAATTAGAGGTTACGGGACGTATGGCCATGAAAAACTGTTTTTT. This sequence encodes CASSKIRGYGTYGHEKLFF.

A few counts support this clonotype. This CDR3 is CASSLLGGADTQYF. The CDR3 DNA follows: TGTGCCAGCAGCTTATTGGGGGGCGCAGATACGCAGTATTTT. This chain joins TRBV7-2 and TRBJ2-3, with D perhaps given as TRBD1 or TRBD2 (6 bases each). Germline CDR1 and CDR2: SGHTA and FQGNSA. The V and J ends lost 2 bases and 4 bases respectively, with 10 bases between them. CDR3 size: 14 residues.

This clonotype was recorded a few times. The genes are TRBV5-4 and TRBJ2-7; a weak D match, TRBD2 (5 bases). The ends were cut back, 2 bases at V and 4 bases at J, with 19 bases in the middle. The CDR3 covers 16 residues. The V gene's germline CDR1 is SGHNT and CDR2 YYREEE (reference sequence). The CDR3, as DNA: TGTGCCAGCAGCTTTCGACTCGAATCACTAGGGTACGAGCAGTACTTC. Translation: CASSFRLESLGYEQYF.

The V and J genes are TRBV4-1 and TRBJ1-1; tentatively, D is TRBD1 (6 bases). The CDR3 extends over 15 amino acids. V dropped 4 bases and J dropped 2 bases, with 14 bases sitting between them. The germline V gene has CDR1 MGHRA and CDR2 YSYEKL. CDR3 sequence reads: CASSPMTGINTEAFF. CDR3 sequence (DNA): TGCGCCAGCAGCCCAATGACAGGTATCAACACTGAAGCTTTCTTT.

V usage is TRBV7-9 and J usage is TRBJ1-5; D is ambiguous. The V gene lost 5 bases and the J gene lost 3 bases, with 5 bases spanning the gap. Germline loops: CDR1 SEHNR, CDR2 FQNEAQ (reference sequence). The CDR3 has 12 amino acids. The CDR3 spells CASSPHNQPQHF. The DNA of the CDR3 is TGTGCCAGCAGCCCGCACAATCAGCCCCAGCATTTT.

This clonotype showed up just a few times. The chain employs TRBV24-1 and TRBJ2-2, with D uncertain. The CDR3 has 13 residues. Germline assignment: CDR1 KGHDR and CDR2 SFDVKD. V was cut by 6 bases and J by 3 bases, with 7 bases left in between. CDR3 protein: CATSRPDTGELFF. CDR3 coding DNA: TGTGCCACCAGTAGGCCAGACACCGGGGAGCTGTTTTTT.

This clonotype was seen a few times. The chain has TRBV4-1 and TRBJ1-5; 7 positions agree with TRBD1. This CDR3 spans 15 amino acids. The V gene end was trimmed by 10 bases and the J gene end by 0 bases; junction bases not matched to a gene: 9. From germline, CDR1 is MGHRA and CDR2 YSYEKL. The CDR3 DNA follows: TGCGCCACCTCGAGACAGGGTGGTAGCAATCAGCCCCAGCATTTT. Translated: CATSRQGGSNQPQHF.

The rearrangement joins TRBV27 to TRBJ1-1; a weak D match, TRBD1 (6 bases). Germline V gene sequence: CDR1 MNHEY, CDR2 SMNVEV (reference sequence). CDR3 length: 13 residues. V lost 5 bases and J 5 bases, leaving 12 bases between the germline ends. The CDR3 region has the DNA TGTGCCAGCAGTCCAGGGGCGCGGACTGAAGCTTTCTTT. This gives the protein CASSPGARTEAFF.